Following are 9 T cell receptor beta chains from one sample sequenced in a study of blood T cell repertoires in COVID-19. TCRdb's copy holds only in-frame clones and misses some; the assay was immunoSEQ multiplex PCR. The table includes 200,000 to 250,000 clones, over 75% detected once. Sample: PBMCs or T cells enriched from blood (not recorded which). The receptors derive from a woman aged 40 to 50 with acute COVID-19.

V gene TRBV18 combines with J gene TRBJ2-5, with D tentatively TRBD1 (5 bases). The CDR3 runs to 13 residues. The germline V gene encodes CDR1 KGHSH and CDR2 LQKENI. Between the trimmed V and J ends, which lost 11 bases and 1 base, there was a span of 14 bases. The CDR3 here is CAGGRARQETQYF. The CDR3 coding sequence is TGTGCCGGCGGCAGGGCACGCCAAGAGACCCAGTACTTC.

The CDR3 nucleotides read TGCGCCAGCAGCTTGCCCAGGGGGCCCCCAAACACAGATACGCAGTATTTT. It yields the protein CASSLPRGPPNTDTQYF. The genes are TRBV5-1 and TRBJ2-3; 8 bases map to TRBD1. With 1 base clipped from V and 2 bases from J, the junction kept 9 bases outside the gene matches. CDR1 and CDR2 from the germline V gene are SGHRS and YFSETQ. CDR3 size: 17 residues.

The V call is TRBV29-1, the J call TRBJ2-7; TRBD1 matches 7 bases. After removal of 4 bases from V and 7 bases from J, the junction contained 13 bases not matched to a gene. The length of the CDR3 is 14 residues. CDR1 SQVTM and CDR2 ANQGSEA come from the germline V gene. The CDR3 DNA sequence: TGCAGCGTTGTTGTGGGACAGACGCCGGGGGAGCAGTACTTC. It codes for CSVVVGQTPGEQYF.

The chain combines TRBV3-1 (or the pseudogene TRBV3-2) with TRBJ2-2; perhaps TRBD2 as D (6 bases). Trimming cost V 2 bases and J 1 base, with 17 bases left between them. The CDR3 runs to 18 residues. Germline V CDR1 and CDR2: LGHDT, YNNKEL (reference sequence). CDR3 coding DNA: TGTGCCAGCAGCCAAACCCCCTACCGGAGGGGGAACACCGGGGAGCTGTTTTTT. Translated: CASSQTPYRRGNTGELFF.

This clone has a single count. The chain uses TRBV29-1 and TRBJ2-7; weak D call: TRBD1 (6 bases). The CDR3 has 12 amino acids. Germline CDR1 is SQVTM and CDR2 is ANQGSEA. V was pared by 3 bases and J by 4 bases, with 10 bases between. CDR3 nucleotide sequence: TGCAGCGTTGATCAAGGGGGATACGAGCAGTACTTC. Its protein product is CSVDQGGYEQYF.

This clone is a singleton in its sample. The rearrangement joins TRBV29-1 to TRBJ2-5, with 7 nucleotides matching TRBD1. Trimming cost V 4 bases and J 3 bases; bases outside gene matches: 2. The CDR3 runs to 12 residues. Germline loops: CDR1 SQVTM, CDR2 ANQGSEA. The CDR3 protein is CSVGQGKETQYF. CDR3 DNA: TGCAGCGTTGGACAGGGAAAAGAGACCCAGTACTTC.

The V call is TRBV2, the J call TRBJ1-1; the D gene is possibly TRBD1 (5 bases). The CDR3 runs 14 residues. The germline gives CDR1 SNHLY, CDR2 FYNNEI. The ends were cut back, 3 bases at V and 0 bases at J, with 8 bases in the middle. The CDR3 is CASSDGALNTEAFF. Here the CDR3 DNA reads TGTGCCAGCAGTGATGGGGCTTTGAACACTGAAGCTTTCTTT.

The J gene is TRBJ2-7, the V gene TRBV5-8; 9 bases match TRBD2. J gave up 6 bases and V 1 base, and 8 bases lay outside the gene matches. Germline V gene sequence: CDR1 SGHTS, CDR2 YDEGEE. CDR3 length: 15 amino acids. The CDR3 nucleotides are TGTGCCAGCAGCTTGACCGGGACTAGCCTCGGCGAGCAGTACTTC. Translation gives CASSLTGTSLGEQYF.

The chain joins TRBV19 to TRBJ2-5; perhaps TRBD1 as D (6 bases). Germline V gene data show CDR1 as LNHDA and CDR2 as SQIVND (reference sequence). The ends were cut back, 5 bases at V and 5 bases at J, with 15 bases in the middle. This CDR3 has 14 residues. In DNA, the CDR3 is TGTGCCAGTAGTTTTCGCAGGGGTGGGGAGACCCAGTACTTC. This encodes CASSFRRGGETQYF.